This TCR beta chain was sequenced during a study of blood T cell repertoires in COVID-19. Overall study context: From the United States, Italy and Spain came samples of acute and convalescent COVID-19.

Original handling: Amplified reference gene primers provided the basis for estimating nucleated cell counts. TCRdb keeps only in-frame clones here, not all; method: immunoSEQ multiplex PCR. The DNA gave D and trimming, while V, J and clone size come from that table. Found here are about 250,000 clones, 87% of them singletons; the top ten hold under 4%. The TCR comes from a man younger than 30 with active or convalescent COVID-19. The sequenced material came from peripheral blood.

The DNA of the CDR3 is TGTGCCAGCAGCCTCGAGGGAGATACGCAGTATTTT. This codes for CASSLEGDTQYF. V usage is TRBV9 and J usage is TRBJ2-3, with D possibly TRBD2 on 5 matching bases. Trimming shortened V by 4 bases and J by 5 bases, and 8 bases separated the two germline ends. Germline V gene data show CDR1 as SGDLS and CDR2 as YYNGEE. CDR3 length: 12 residues.